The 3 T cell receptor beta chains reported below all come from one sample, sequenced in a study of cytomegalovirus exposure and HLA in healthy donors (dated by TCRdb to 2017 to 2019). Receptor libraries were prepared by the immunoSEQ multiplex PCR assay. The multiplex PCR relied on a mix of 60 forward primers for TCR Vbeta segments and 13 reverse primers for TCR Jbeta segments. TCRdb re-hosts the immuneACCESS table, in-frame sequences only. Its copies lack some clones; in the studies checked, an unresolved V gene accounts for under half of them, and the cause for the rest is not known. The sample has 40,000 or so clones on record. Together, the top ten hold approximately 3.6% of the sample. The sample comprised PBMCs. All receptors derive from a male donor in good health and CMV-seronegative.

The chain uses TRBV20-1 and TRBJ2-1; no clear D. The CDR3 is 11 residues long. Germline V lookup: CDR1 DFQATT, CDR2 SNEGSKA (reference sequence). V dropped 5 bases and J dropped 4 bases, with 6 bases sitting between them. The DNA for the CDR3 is TGCAGTGCTCGAGCTTACAATGAGCAGTTCTTC. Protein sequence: CSARAYNEQFF.

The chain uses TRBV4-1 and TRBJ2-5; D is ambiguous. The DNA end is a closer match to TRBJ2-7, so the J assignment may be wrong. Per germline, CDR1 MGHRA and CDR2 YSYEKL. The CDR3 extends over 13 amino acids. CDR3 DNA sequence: TGCGCCAGCAGCCAAGGGGCAGTGGGCGAGCAGTACTTC. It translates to CASSQGAVGEQYF.

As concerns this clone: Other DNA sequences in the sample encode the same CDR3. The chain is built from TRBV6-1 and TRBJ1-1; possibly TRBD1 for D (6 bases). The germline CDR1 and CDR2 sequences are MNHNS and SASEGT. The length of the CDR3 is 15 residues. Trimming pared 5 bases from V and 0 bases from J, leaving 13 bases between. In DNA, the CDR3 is TGTGCCAGCAGTTCCCCAGGGGAGTTGAACACTGAAGCTTTCTTT. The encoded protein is CASSSPGELNTEAFF.